This T cell receptor (beta chain) derives from a study of cytomegalovirus exposure and HLA in healthy donors. As for the study in general: There were some 120 million unique TCR beta sequences, drawn from about 179 million T cells, in an earlier analysis.

Primers for the PCR totalled 60 Vbeta and 13 Jbeta. Measured with immunoSEQ multiplex PCR; TCRdb has only the in-frame clones, and not every one. The sample yields approximately 100,000 clones, 75% to 90% seen once. On this clone: The antigen remains undetermined.

Broader study findings: Reportedly, cytomegalovirus status was diagnosed with high sensitivity and specificity. There were a few CMV-associated chains whose specificity for CMV antigens was confirmed in vitro. What a later analysis reportedly showed was that an Asian-associated ancestry cluster had fewer N-insertions than the roughly 720-donor mean.

CDR1 is SGHDN and CDR2 is FVKESK in the germline V gene. This CDR3 has 14 amino acids. The V gene lost 4 bases and the J gene lost 1 base, with 7 bases spanning the gap. This sequence was found in a man aged 30 to 45 in good health and CMV-seronegative. V is TRBV14 and J is TRBJ2-2; maybe TRBD1 (6 bases). Sequencing was performed on PBMCs. The CDR3, as DNA: TGTGCCAGCAGCCGAGGGGGGAACACCGGGGAGCTGTTTTTT. It is translated as CASSRGGNTGELFF.